This TCR beta chain was observed in a study of cytomegalovirus exposure and HLA in healthy donors. As regards this clone: The antigen is undetermined.

The V end was cut by 0 bases, the J end by 8 bases, with 13 bases between. The CDR3 has 13 amino acids. The germline V gene has CDR1 GTSNPN and CDR2 SVGIG (reference sequence). 13 Jbeta primers and 60 Vbeta primers were used for the PCR. Source study methods: There were tens of millions of unique TCR beta chains by a later count, and 10 million to 12 million of them were shared. Measured with immunoSEQ multiplex PCR; TCRdb has only the in-frame clones, and not every one. The V and J calls and clone size come from that table; D and trimming were worked out from the DNA. The table lists tens of thousands of clones, with roughly 4.8% in the top ten. The study's findings and limits: In vitro work confirmed that a few CMV-associated chains recognize CMV antigens. Data from an earlier analysis indicated that most TCR beta V segments were productive either about 87% or about 30% of the time. The investigators catalogued 150 or so TCR beta chains as cytomegalovirus-associated.

This chain links TRBV30 with TRBJ1-2; D is unresolved. Sequenced input: PBMCs. This TCR was recovered from a man aged 30 to 45 in good health and CMV-seropositive. The CDR3 region has the DNA TGTGCCTGGAGTGTAGGGCAGGCGGGCGGCTACACCTTC. Its protein product is CAWSVGQAGGYTF.